One sample yielded the 10 T cell receptor beta chains listed below, sequenced in a study of blood T cell repertoires in COVID-19. Repertoires were generated with immunoSEQ multiplex PCR, while TCRdb's copy carries only in-frame clones and drops some. The data show over 150,000 clones, 83% seen once. Sequenced material: peripheral blood. Every receptor here comes from a woman aged 55-75 years with COVID-19, enrolled during active disease.

This clone appeared a single time. The chain has TRBV3-1 (or the pseudogene TRBV3-2) and TRBJ1-6; D not certain. Germline V CDR1 and CDR2: LGHDT, YNNKEL (reference sequence). V was pared by 0 bases and J by 7 bases, with 7 bases between. The CDR3 is made up of 14 amino acids. CDR3 protein: CASSQDLRNSPLHF. In DNA form, the CDR3 reads TGTGCCAGCAGCCAAGATCTGAGGAATTCACCCCTCCACTTT.

This clone was seen a few times. The same CDR3 can be traced to other DNA sequences in this sample. The V gene is TRBV12-3 or TRBV12-4, the J gene TRBJ1-2, with D possibly matching TRBD1 (6 bases). The CDR3 length is 13 residues. V was clipped by 5 bases and J by 8 bases, with 15 bases between them. The CDR3 is CASSPRQGTGYTF. DNA of the CDR3: TGTGCCAGCAGTCCCCGGCAGGGGACCGGCTACACCTTC.

This rearrangement joins TRBV3-1 (or the pseudogene TRBV3-2) to TRBJ2-1, with 11 bases fitting TRBD2. The length of the CDR3 is 17 residues. Germline assignment: CDR1 LGHDT and CDR2 YNNKEL (reference sequence). Losses at the gene ends were 7 bases for V and 2 bases for J; bases not matched to a gene: 10. The CDR3 nucleotides are TGTGCCAGCACACGTACAATGACTAGCGGGGCCTACAATGAGCAGTTCTTC. This codes for CASTRTMTSGAYNEQFF.

This clone came up many times. The J gene is TRBJ2-7, the V gene TRBV18; unclear D gene. Trimming removed 2 bases at V and 2 bases at J, with 10 bases between. The CDR3 runs to 14 residues. From germline, CDR1 is KGHSH and CDR2 LQKENI. The CDR3 DNA reads TGTGCCAGCTCACCAAATCCACAGACCTACGAGCAGTACGTC. Amino acids: CASSPNPQTYEQYV.

The DNA for the CDR3 is TGTGCCAGCCAAATGCCGGGACAGGAGAATGAAAAACTGTTTTTT. This encodes CASQMPGQENEKLFF. The chain recombines TRBV2 with TRBJ1-4; 8 bases line up with TRBD1. Germline V CDR1 and CDR2: SNHLY, FYNNEI. The CDR3 contains 15 residues. V dropped 8 bases and J dropped 5; count of bases not matched to a gene: 10.

V gene TRBV6-1 combines with J gene TRBJ2-7, with 15 positions matching TRBD2. CDR1 is MNHNS, CDR2 SASEGT, per germline. The CDR3 is 18 residues long. The V segment lost 1 base and the J segment 6 bases; nucleotides outside the gene matches: 10. The chain's CDR3 is CASSEGGPGLAGGIEQYV. CDR3 coding DNA: TGTGCCAGCAGTGAAGGTGGTCCCGGACTAGCGGGGGGGATCGAGCAGTACGTC.

This chain connects TRBV6-5 to TRBJ1-1, with TRBD1 identical over 8 bases. V shed 0 bases, J shed 1 base, and the junction held 1 base outside the gene matches. This CDR3 comprises 15 residues. CDR1 is MNHEY and CDR2 is SVGAGI in the germline V gene. The CDR3 loop reads CASSYSGTGNTEAFF. The CDR3 DNA sequence: TGTGCCAGCAGTTACTCGGGGACAGGGAACACTGAAGCTTTCTTT.

This sequence joins TRBV10-1 and TRBJ2-1, with 7 bases fitting TRBD2. V lost 3 bases and J lost 0; bases outside the gene matches: 8. In germline, CDR1 is WNHNN, CDR2 SYGVQD (reference sequence). The CDR3 sequence is 17 residues long. The CDR3 nucleotides read TGCGCCAGCAGTGATGGCGGGGGACTTTCCTCCTACAATGAGCAGTTCTTC. Its translation is CASSDGGGLSSYNEQFF.

This clone appeared once. This chain links TRBV5-1 with TRBJ2-7; a weak D match, TRBD1 (6 bases). Germline-derived CDR1 and CDR2 are SGHRS and YFSETQ. Deletions cut 3 bases from V and 2 bases from J, with 15 bases between. This CDR3 spans 15 amino acids. The CDR3 loop reads CASSSGETGPYEQYF. CDR3 DNA sequence: TGCGCCAGCAGCTCCGGGGAGACAGGACCCTACGAGCAGTACTTC. The entire variable domain, with the rest obtained from reference TRBV5-1 and TRBJ2-7, is as follows: KAGVTQTPRYLIKTRGQQVTLSCSPISGHRSVSWYQQTPGQGLQFLFEYFSETQRNKGNFPGRFSGRQFSNSRSEMNVSTLELGDSALYLCASSSGETGPYEQYFGPGTRLTVT.

The chain employs TRBV7-9 and TRBJ1-2, with 7 bases matching TRBD1. Germline CDR1 and CDR2: SEHNR and FQNEAQ (reference sequence). CDR3 length equals 16 residues. V was pared by 5 bases and J by 3 bases, with 12 bases of the junction left unmatched. In nucleotides, the CDR3 is TGTGCCAGCAGCCCGTGGGGGACAGCAGTTTACTATGGCTACACCTTC. It translates to CASSPWGTAVYYGYTF.